This TCR beta chain was documented in a study of Ad26.COV2.S vaccination and SARS-CoV-2 variants. In germline, CDR1 is LNHDA, CDR2 SQIVND (reference sequence). V was shortened by 3 bases and J by 5 bases, with 7 bases between the two germline ends. There are 12 residues in the CDR3. Sample treatment: some 20 received Ad26.COV2.S at low or high dose, single or two shots; roughly five received placebo; per-sample allocation not given. Sampling was done on day 63 after the first vaccine or placebo injection. TCRdb's copy holds only in-frame clones and misses some; the assay was immunoSEQ multiplex PCR. Here the sample spans about 280,000 clones, 87% being singletons.

V and J are TRBV19 and TRBJ2-5, with a weak D call TRBD1 (6 bases). Sequences were derived from peripheral blood, sampled in a trial of Ad26.COV2.S vaccine versus placebo. The receptor was isolated from a person between 18 and 65 years old who received the Ad26.COV2.S COVID-19 vaccine or a placebo. The CDR3 spells CASSIRGETQYF. Written as DNA, the CDR3 is TGTGCCAGTAGTATCAGGGGCGAGACCCAGTACTTC.